One and the same sample provided the 4 T cell receptor beta chains below, sequenced in a study of blood T cell repertoires in COVID-19. Profiling relied on immunoSEQ multiplex PCR, and the TCRdb table lists in-frame clones only, not all of them. The repertoire holds about 210,000 clones, with 82% as singletons. Sequenced: peripheral blood. The receptors come from a woman between 65 and 79 years old with COVID-19, enrolled during active disease.

V is TRBV30 and J is TRBJ2-3; D uncertain. Trimming shortened V by 0 bases and J by 6 bases, and 19 bases separated the two germline ends. CDR1 is GTSNPN, CDR2 SVGIG, per germline (reference sequence). The CDR3 spans 16 residues. In DNA, the CDR3 is TGTGCCTGGAGTGTAGAGGTTATGGGTAATACCGATACGCAGTATTTT. This encodes CAWSVEVMGNTDTQYF.

This clone came up once. This chain uses TRBV24-1 with TRBJ2-7, with 7 nucleotides matching TRBD2. The V gene's germline CDR1 is KGHDR and CDR2 SFDVKD. The junction had 23 bases not matched to a gene; V was cut back by 4 bases and J by 3 bases. The CDR3 is made up of 20 amino acids. Here the CDR3 reads CATSEGGRESLIQNFYEQYF. The DNA for the CDR3 is TGTGCCACCAGTGAGGGAGGGCGGGAAAGCCTCATCCAGAACTTCTACGAGCAGTACTTC.

This chain uses TRBV6-5 with TRBJ2-7; 11 bases are a match to TRBD2. Unmatched junction bases numbered 9, after V lost 7 bases and J lost 4 bases. The germline CDR1 and CDR2 sequences are MNHEY and SVGAGI. The CDR3 is 15 amino acids. The CDR3 sequence is CASISQTSGSYEQYF. CDR3 nucleotide sequence: TGTGCCAGCATTTCGCAAACTAGCGGGAGTTACGAGCAGTACTTC.

V is TRBV11-2 and J is TRBJ2-1; D uncertain. Germline CDR1 reads SGHAT; CDR2 reads FQNNGV. With 1 base removed from V and 7 bases from J, the gap between germline ends came to 11 bases. The CDR3 length is 14 residues. The CDR3 DNA reads as TGTGCCAGCAGCTTAGGGCAGGTGGCAAATGAGCAGTTCTTC. This encodes CASSLGQVANEQFF.